One sample yielded the 12 T cell receptor beta chains listed below, sequenced in a study of a mutant IDH1 vaccine in newly diagnosed glioma. Described time point: week 11, during vaccination. Doses comprised 300 ug of mutant IDH1 20-mer peptide each, plus topical imiquimod. The antigens these receptors bind are not known. The table came from immunoSEQ multiplex PCR; TCRdb's copy has only in-frame clones and leaves some out. The sample carries roughly 130,000 clones, roughly 78% recorded once. The specimen comprised PBMCs, sampled from a glioma patient whose treatment included an IDH1 peptide vaccine. These TCRs come from a man aged 35 to 55 with glioma.

This clone was counted between two and nine times. V gene TRBV4-1 combines with J gene TRBJ1-5, with D unresolved. V dropped 4 bases and J dropped 4 bases, with 8 bases sitting between them. CDR1 is MGHRA, CDR2 YSYEKL, per germline. CDR3 length equals 13 residues. The CDR3 reads CASSPSENQPQHF. The CDR3 coding sequence is TGCGCCAGCAGCCCCAGTGAGAATCAGCCCCAGCATTTT.

CDR3 DNA sequence: TGTGCCAGCAGTGGACAGGGGGCAGGACAAGAGACCCAGTACTTC. Its protein is CASSGQGAGQETQYF. V is TRBV28 and J is TRBJ2-5, with TRBD1 identical over 11 bases. CDR3 length: 15 amino acids. J was trimmed by 2 bases and V by 5 bases; bases with no gene match: 4. Germline V gives CDR1 MDHEN, CDR2 SYDVKM.

This clone came up once. The chain couples TRBV2 to TRBJ2-1; 10 nucleotides match TRBD2. CDR3 length equals 15 residues. Germline V gene lookup returns CDR1 SNHLY and CDR2 FYNNEI. Trimming at V came to 7 bases and at J to 6 bases, leaving 9 bases not matched to a gene. The CDR3 coding sequence is TGTGCCAGCACCCTTCTAGCGGGAGCGGGCAATGAGCAGTTCTTC. It codes for CASTLLAGAGNEQFF.

The J gene is TRBJ1-3, the V gene TRBV5-1, with 7 bases identical to TRBD1. V gave up 0 bases and J gave up 5 bases; unmatched junction bases: 11. The CDR3 spans 17 residues. In germline, CDR1 is SGHRS, CDR2 YFSETQ. CDR3 region: CASSLEGGTAQRNTIYF. CDR3 in DNA: TGCGCCAGCAGCTTGGAGGGAGGGACAGCGCAGCGAAACACCATATATTTT.

The chain combines TRBV6-1 with TRBJ2-6; 8 bases are a match to TRBD2. Germline V gene sequence: CDR1 MNHNS, CDR2 SASEGT. The CDR3 sequence is 14 residues long. J was trimmed by 3 bases and V by 8 bases; bases with no gene match: 3. The CDR3 nucleotides read TGTGCCAGCGGGACTAGTTTTGGGGCCAACGTCCTGACTTTC. This codes for CASGTSFGANVLTF.

This clone has a handful of counts. Other DNA sequences in this specimen translate into the identical CDR3. The rearrangement uses TRBV20-1 and TRBJ2-7; TRBD2 is a possible D gene (5 bases). V lost 3 bases to trimming and J lost 2 bases, with 5 bases between them. This CDR3 has 11 amino acids. CDR1 is DFQATT and CDR2 is SNEGSKA in the germline V gene (reference sequence). This CDR3 is CSASGTYEQYF. CDR3 DNA: TGCAGTGCTAGCGGGACCTACGAGCAGTACTTC.

There are a few counts of this clone. The rearrangement uses TRBV4-3 and TRBJ1-5; TRBD1 is a possible D gene (5 bases). Germline V gene data show CDR1 as LGHNA and CDR2 as YSLEER. This CDR3 is built from 15 residues. V lost 0 bases and J lost 7, with 13 bases in between. The CDR3 sequence: CASSQDWGGWQPQHF. CDR3 coding DNA: TGCGCCAGCAGCCAAGATTGGGGGGGTTGGCAGCCCCAGCATTTT.

This clone was detected a few times. DNA for the CDR3: TGTGCCAGCAGTTACGACTTCCAGGGGGAGCTGTTTTTT. Amino acids: CASSYDFQGELFF. The J gene is TRBJ2-2, the V gene TRBV6-6; no definite D call. Trimming pared 2 bases from V and 8 bases from J, leaving 9 bases between. In germline, CDR1 is MNHNY, CDR2 SVGAGI (reference sequence). The CDR3 has 13 amino acids.

This clone was detected a few times. V is TRBV15 and J is TRBJ1-1; tentatively, D is TRBD1 (6 bases). V shed 0 bases and J shed 5 bases, with 13 bases lying between them. Germline CDR1 is LNHNV and CDR2 is YYDKDF (reference sequence). The CDR3 loop spans 15 amino acids. CDR3 coding DNA: TGTGCCACCAGCAGAGATCAGGGGCGCGGGACTGAAGCTTTCTTT. Translating it yields CATSRDQGRGTEAFF.

J is TRBJ2-7 and V is TRBV7-9; TRBD1 is a possible D gene (6 bases). Germline lookup yields CDR1 SEHNR and CDR2 FQNEAQ (reference sequence). V was trimmed by 5 bases and J by 4 bases, leaving 21 bases between them. This CDR3 region has 16 residues. CDR3: CASSPAFQGKVYEQYF. CDR3 nucleotide sequence: TGTGCCAGCAGCCCAGCCTTCCAGGGGAAGGTTTACGAGCAGTACTTC. The variable domain in full, with the rest retrieved from reference TRBV7-9 and TRBJ2-7, is DTGVSQNPRHKITKRGQNVTFRCDPISEHNRLYWYRQTLGQGPEFLTYFQNEAQLEKSRLLSDRFSAERPKGSFSTLEIQRTEQGDSAMYLCASSPAFQGKVYEQYFGPGTRLTVT.

The V and J genes are TRBV6-6 and TRBJ1-2; D remains unclear. This CDR3 comprises 14 residues. V was cut by 2 bases and J by 7 bases, with 14 bases left in between. Germline V gene data show CDR1 as MNHNY and CDR2 as SVGAGI (reference sequence). Here the CDR3 DNA reads TGTGCCAGCAGTTACCCCGCATCCCTCGGTGGCTACACCTTC. Amino acids: CASSYPASLGGYTF.

The chain joins TRBV5-1 to TRBJ1-2; 8 bases fit TRBD1. The length of the CDR3 is 15 residues. Germline values: CDR1 SGHRS, CDR2 YFSETQ. V was clipped by 4 bases and J by 3 bases; unmatched bases: 8. CDR3: CASSQTGGGYYGYTF. The CDR3, as DNA: TGCGCCAGCAGCCAAACAGGGGGAGGGTACTATGGCTACACCTTC. Variable domain in full (rest from reference TRBV5-1 and TRBJ1-2): KAGVTQTPRYLIKTRGQQVTLSCSPISGHRSVSWYQQTPGQGLQFLFEYFSETQRNKGNFPGRFSGRQFSNSRSEMNVSTLELGDSALYLCASSQTGGGYYGYTFGSGTRLTVV.